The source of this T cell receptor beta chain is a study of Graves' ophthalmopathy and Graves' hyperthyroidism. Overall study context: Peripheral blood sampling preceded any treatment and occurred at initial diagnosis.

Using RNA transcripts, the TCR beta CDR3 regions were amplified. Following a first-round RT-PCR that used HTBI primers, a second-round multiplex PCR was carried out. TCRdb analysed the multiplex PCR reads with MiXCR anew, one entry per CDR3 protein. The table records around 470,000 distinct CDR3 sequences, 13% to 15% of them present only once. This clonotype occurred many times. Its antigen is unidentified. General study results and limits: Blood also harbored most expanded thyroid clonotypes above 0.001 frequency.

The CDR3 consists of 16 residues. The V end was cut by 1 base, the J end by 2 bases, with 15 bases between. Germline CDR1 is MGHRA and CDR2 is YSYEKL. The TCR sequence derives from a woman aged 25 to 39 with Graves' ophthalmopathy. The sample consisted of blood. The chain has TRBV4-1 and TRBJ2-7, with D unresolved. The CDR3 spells CASSQATGSLTYEQYF. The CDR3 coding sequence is TGCGCCAGCAGCCAAGCAACCGGGTCCCTTACCTACGAGCAGTACTTC.